This entry features one TCR beta chain sequence. Antigen unknown. The germline gene is not matched at one end of the junction; a read error may be the cause. The data were obtained in a study of tumor and adjacent non-tumor tissue in lung cancer. At the level of the study: There were around 11 adenocarcinoma, a couple of squamous cell carcinoma and 1 small cell lung cancer cases. On average, productive TCRbeta reads reached about 4.17 million per sample.

This sample's RNA came from whole unsorted tissue. The normal lung tissue was taken more than 3 cm from the tumor edge. A modified ARM-PCR protocol with three rounds of nested PCR amplified TCRbeta. TCRdb reprocessed the multiplex PCR reads with MiXCR, giving one entry per CDR3 protein. The sample includes around 80,000 distinct CDR3 sequences, around 76% seen only once; the top ten take less than 50%. Notes on the study in general: TCR diversity was significantly greater in tumor than normal lung tissue. Normal lung showed higher cumulative top 100 clone frequency than tumor.

This clonotype was obtained from a man in his 70s with non-small cell lung cancer. The sample taken for sequencing was distant non-tumor lung tissue.

The CDR3 protein is CRAQIPGDNQAQHF. DNA of the CDR3: TGCAGAGCACAAATACCCGGGGACAATCAGGCCCAGCATTTT. The genes are TRBV20-1 and TRBJ1-5, with a possible D match to TRBD1 (6 bases). CDR1 and CDR2 from the germline V gene are DFQATT and SNEGSKA (reference sequence). The CDR3 consists of 14 residues.